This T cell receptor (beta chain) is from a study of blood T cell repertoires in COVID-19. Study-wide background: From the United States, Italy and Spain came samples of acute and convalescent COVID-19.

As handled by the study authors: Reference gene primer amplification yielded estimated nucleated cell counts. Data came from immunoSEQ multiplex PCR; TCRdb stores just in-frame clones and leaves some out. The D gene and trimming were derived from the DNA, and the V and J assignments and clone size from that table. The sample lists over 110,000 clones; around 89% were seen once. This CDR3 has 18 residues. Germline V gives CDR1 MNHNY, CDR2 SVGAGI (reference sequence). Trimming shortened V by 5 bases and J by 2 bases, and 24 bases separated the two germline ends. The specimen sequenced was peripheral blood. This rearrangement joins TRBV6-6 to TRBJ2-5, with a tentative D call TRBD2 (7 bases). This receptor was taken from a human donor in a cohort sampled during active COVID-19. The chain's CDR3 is CASSRSFLGGPRQETQYF. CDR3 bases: TGTGCCAGCAGTCGTTCATTCCTCGGGGGGCCTAGACAAGAGACCCAGTACTTC.